Each of the 14 T cell receptor beta chains below was sequenced from the same sample in a study of OX40 agonist ivuxolimab in advanced cancers. Sequencing used immunoSEQ multiplex PCR; TCRdb keeps in-frame clones, though not all of them. The sample lists about 24,000 clones, 80% to 90% occurring once. The specimen was CD4+ or CD8+ T cells sorted from blood, collected in a trial of the OX40 agonist ivuxolimab. These receptors originate from an adult with an advanced solid tumor such as melanoma, head and neck, liver or kidney cancer.

V usage is TRBV9 and J usage is TRBJ2-5, with D tentatively TRBD1 (7 bases). Germline V gene sequence: CDR1 SGDLS, CDR2 YYNGEE. This CDR3 has 16 amino acids. Trimming shortened V by 4 bases and J by 2 bases, and 18 bases separated the two germline ends. CDR3 nucleotides: TGTGCCAGCAGCTCCCCTCACAGGGGACTTCAAGAGACCCAGTACTTC. This sequence encodes CASSSPHRGLQETQYF.

The chain uses TRBV6-5 and TRBJ1-1; D is ambiguous. V was clipped by 2 bases and J by 0 bases, with 13 bases between them. Germline CDR1 reads MNHEY; CDR2 reads SVGAGI. CDR3 length: 16 residues. CDR3 DNA: TGTGCCAGCAGTTACAAGCCGCTCTATTTGAACACTGAAGCTTTCTTT. Protein product: CASSYKPLYLNTEAFF.

The rearrangement uses TRBV28 and TRBJ2-7; 10 nucleotides align to TRBD2. V trimming: 6 bases; J trimming: 0 bases; junction bases outside the gene matches: 5. The CDR3 runs 15 residues. In germline, CDR1 is MDHEN, CDR2 SYDVKM. The CDR3 protein is CASREPSGSSYEQYF. CDR3 coding DNA: TGTGCCAGCAGGGAACCTAGCGGGAGCTCCTACGAGCAGTACTTC. Drawing the rest from reference TRBV28 and TRBJ2-7, the complete variable domain is DVKVTQSSRYLVKRTGEKVFLECVQDMDHENMFWYRQDPGLGLRLIYFSYDVKMKEKGDIPEGYSVSREKKERFSLILESASTNQTSMYLCASREPSGSSYEQYFGPGTRLTVT.

The chain combines TRBV27 with TRBJ2-7; the match to TRBD1 covers 7 bases. There are 15 residues in the CDR3. Germline trimming cut 5 bases from V and 2 bases from J; bases unmatched to any gene: 9. Germline lookup yields CDR1 MNHEY and CDR2 SMNVEV (reference sequence). CDR3 bases: TGTGCCAGCAGTCCCCTAGGGACAGTAGCCTACGAGCAGTACTTC. Translated, it gives CASSPLGTVAYEQYF.

This clone has only a few counts. The chain joins TRBV6-5 to TRBJ2-1; 9 bases are shared with TRBD1. In germline, CDR1 is MNHEY, CDR2 SVGAGI. There are 15 residues in the CDR3. Losses at the gene ends were 6 bases for V and 5 bases for J; bases not matched to a gene: 8. The CDR3 DNA is TGTGCCAGCAGCTGGGGACAGGGAGGCCACAATGAGCAGTTCTTC. Protein: CASSWGQGGHNEQFF.

This chain joins TRBV19 and TRBJ1-2, with TRBD1 matching 7 bases. J gave up 2 bases and V 2 bases, and 8 bases lay outside the gene matches. The V gene's germline CDR1 is LNHDA and CDR2 SQIVND (reference sequence). The CDR3 runs to 16 residues. For the CDR3, the DNA is TGTGCCAGTAGTATACATACAGGGGCGACCAACTATGGCTACACCTTC. This gives the protein CASSIHTGATNYGYTF.

This clone was observed once. The CDR3: CASSLGRGTEAFF. For the CDR3, the DNA is TGTGCCAGCAGTTTAGGGAGGGGCACTGAAGCTTTCTTT. The chain has TRBV27 and TRBJ1-1; TRBD1 might be the D (5 bases). The CDR3 is 13 amino acids. V dropped 2 bases and J dropped 4 bases, with 8 bases sitting between them. The germline V gene has CDR1 MNHEY and CDR2 SMNVEV (reference sequence).

The rearrangement uses TRBV28 and TRBJ2-7; possible D gene TRBD1, 6 bases. The CDR3 length is 15 residues. Germline V gene lookup returns CDR1 MDHEN and CDR2 SYDVKM. The V end was cut by 7 bases, the J end by 0 bases, with 16 bases between. The CDR3 is CASTSQGTGSYEQYF. The CDR3 region has the DNA TGTGCCAGCACCTCCCAGGGGACGGGCTCCTACGAGCAGTACTTC. Looking up the rest from reference TRBV28 and TRBJ2-7 gives the full variable domain: DVKVTQSSRYLVKRTGEKVFLECVQDMDHENMFWYRQDPGLGLRLIYFSYDVKMKEKGDIPEGYSVSREKKERFSLILESASTNQTSMYLCASTSQGTGSYEQYFGPGTRLTVT.

In this sample, this clone turned up once. The rearrangement links TRBV5-4 to TRBJ2-1; TRBD1 might be the D (5 bases). V lost 4 bases to trimming and J lost 9 bases, with 14 bases between them. The CDR3 is made up of 13 amino acids. From germline, CDR1 is SGHNT and CDR2 YYREEE (reference sequence). The DNA for the CDR3 is TGTGCCAGCAGCCTTGTCTTAGGGGTTGAGCAGTTCTTC. This sequence encodes CASSLVLGVEQFF. Filled out from reference TRBV5-4 and TRBJ2-1, the complete variable domain reads ETGVTQSPTHLIKTRGQQVTLRCSSQSGHNTVSWYQQALGQGPQFIFQYYREEENGRGNFPPRFSGLQFPNYSSELNVNALELDDSALYLCASSLVLGVEQFFGPGTRLTVL.

The chain recombines TRBV18 with TRBJ2-7; TRBD1 matches 7 bases. CDR3 length: 13 amino acids. Germline V gene sequence: CDR1 KGHSH, CDR2 LQKENI. V lost 2 bases, J lost 3 bases, and 1 base stayed unmatched. CDR3 nucleotides: TGTGCCAGCTCACCAGGACAGGTCTACGAGCAGTACTTC. Translation: CASSPGQVYEQYF.

This sequence joins TRBV2 and TRBJ1-3; possibly TRBD1 for D (5 bases). V shed 2 bases and J shed 2 bases, with 13 bases lying between them. CDR3 size: 16 residues. Per the germline V gene, CDR1 is SNHLY and CDR2 is FYNNEI. Here the CDR3 DNA reads TGTGCCAGCAGTGAAATGGGGCCCGGGGCTGGAAACACCATATATTTT. It encodes CASSEMGPGAGNTIYF.

This clone occurred once. The chain carries TRBV6-5 and TRBJ2-3; 7 nucleotides align to TRBD2. This CDR3 spans 15 amino acids. Germline CDR1 is MNHEY and CDR2 is SVGAGI. V was pared by 1 base and J by 2 bases, with 3 bases of the junction left unmatched. CDR3 sequence (DNA): TGTGCCAGCAGTTACTTGGGGGGGACCACAGATACGCAGTATTTT. Encoded protein: CASSYLGGTTDTQYF.

The rearrangement joins TRBV5-1 to TRBJ2-7; tentatively, D is TRBD1 (5 bases). The CDR3 has 14 residues. Germline CDR1 and CDR2: SGHRS and YFSETQ. The V end was cut by 0 bases, the J end by 2 bases, with 9 bases between. The CDR3 spells CASSLAGQAYEQYF. CDR3 DNA sequence: TGCGCCAGCAGCTTGGCAGGGCAGGCCTACGAGCAGTACTTC.

This clone was picked up one time. This chain connects TRBV19 to TRBJ1-1; 10 bases align to TRBD1. Germline CDR1 and CDR2: LNHDA and SQIVND (reference sequence). CDR3 size: 14 residues. CDR3 sequence reads: CASGTGVFYTEAFF. CDR3 nucleotide sequence: TGTGCTAGCGGGACAGGGGTCTTTTACACTGAAGCTTTCTTT.